The T cell receptor (beta chain) under discussion was sequenced for a study of STAT5B mutations in CD4+ large granular lymphocyte leukemia (dated 2022 in TCRdb). Background on the whole study: Among the healthy controls, the CDR3 'QG' motif was associated with a particular HLA allele. TCRbeta repertoires of CD4+ T-cell large granular lymphocyte leukemia patients were compared with those of healthy blood donors. The purity of purified fractions was confirmed by flow cytometry on FACSCanto II or FACSVerse to exceed 95% among lymphocytes. Study-wide conclusions, independent of this receptor: Greater clonality appeared to be present in CD4-sorted patient repertoires than in healthy CD4+ repertoires, and the difference was retained after the putative leukemic clones were removed. Enrichment of TRBV06-family usage was observed among the top patient clones (8/27) relative to healthy controls (2/35). The data were not HLA-matched, and the higher clonality in CD4+ T-LGLL than in CD8+ T-LGLL could be due to the relatively small sample size. Main leukemic clonotypes were private to each patient, although 25% to 30% appeared at low frequency in other patients' non-leukemic repertoires.

The immunoSEQ assay at survey resolution was used to sequence TCRbeta rearrangements from genomic DNA. For the original study's pipeline: In the TCR sequencing data, the smallest productive clonotype frequency that could be detected was 2.59 x 10-5. Analyses included only productive TCRbeta rearrangements, meaning complete and in-frame sequences. Sample clonality was computed as Simpson clonality in the immunoSEQ Analyzer version 3.0. Clones were binned by frequency as very rare, small, medium, large (1-20%) or hyperexpanded (>20%). Generation probabilities were estimated with OLGA 1.2.3, V-gene circos plots were made with VDJtools, specificities were looked up in VDJdb, and CDR3 motifs were identified with GLIPH. TCRdb took over this immuneACCESS table, retaining in-frame rearrangements with V and J assigned. Such tables are incomplete; in checked studies, under half of the missing clones stem from an unresolved V gene, and the remainder is unexplained. V, J and clone size reflect that table, while D and trimming were determined from the DNA. In all, the sample holds about 48,000 clones, and roughly two thirds of those were seen once. Together, the top ten hold about 1.5% of the sample.

This clone was picked up a small number of times. Which antigen it targets is not known. No clone much larger than this one lies a single base away; base qualities are absent. Trimming leaves V shorter by 10 bases and J shorter by 5 bases, with the junction holding 7 bases beyond the gene matches. Its CDR3 holds 12 amino acids, cysteine through phenylalanine. The DNA shown is the 36-base CDR3, in frame from base 1. In the germline V gene (reference sequence), CDR1 corresponds to LNHDA and CDR2 to SQIVND. Buffy coats from under 40 blood donors, supplied by the Finnish Red Cross blood service, were used as healthy controls. All TCR-sequenced material derived from peripheral blood: patient blood samples and healthy donor buffy coats. Ficoll-Hypaque gradient centrifugation was used to isolate peripheral blood mononuclear cells. CD4+ cells were purified magnetically from the buffy coats of healthy controls. The Gentra Puregene Cell and Tissue kit was used to extract genomic DNA, and a Qubit 2.0 fluorometer was used to measure the amount of genomic DNA.

The chain is made from TRBV19 and TRBJ1-2, with TRBD1 identical over 7 junction bases. This clonotype was obtained from a human donor in good health. Sequenced: CD4+ T cells from blood buffy coats. In nucleotide form, the sequence is TGTGCCACCGAAGACAGGGAGTATGGCTACACCTTC. Its protein product is CATEDREYGYTF.